This TCR beta chain was sequenced during a study of shared clonotypes between healthy human individuals. From germline, CDR1 is ENHRY and CDR2 SYGVKD. Between the trimmed V and J ends, which lost 4 bases and 0 bases, there was a span of 12 bases. The CDR3 runs 15 residues. The data were produced by immunoSEQ multiplex PCR, yet TCRdb's version contains in-frame clones alone and is incomplete. Found here are approximately 320,000 clones, around 87% of them singletons; the top ten hold under 20%. This clonotype originated in a man between 18 and 35 years old in good health. V usage is TRBV10-3 and J usage is TRBJ1-1, with D hard to call. The sample was memory CD8+ T cells sorted from blood. Subset given: CD45RO+ cells pooled with CCR7-negative TemRA cells. CDR3 amino acids: CAISGFGHMNTEAFF. In DNA form, the CDR3 reads TGTGCCATCAGTGGGTTCGGGCACATGAACACTGAAGCTTTCTTT.